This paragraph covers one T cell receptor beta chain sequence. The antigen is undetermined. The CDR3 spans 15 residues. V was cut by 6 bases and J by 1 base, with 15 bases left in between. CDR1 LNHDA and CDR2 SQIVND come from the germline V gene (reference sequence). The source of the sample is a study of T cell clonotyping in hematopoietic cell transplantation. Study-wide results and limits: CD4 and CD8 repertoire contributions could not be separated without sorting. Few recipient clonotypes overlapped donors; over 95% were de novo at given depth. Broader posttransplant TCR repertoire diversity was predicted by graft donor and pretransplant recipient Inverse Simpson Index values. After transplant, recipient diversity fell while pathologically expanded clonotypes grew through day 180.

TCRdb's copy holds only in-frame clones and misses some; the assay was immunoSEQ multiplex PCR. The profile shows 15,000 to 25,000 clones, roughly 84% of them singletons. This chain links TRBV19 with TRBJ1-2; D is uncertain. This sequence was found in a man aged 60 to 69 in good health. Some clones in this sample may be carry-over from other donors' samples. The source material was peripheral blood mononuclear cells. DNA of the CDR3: TGTGCCAGTAGGGGAATGGGCAGGAATAACTATGGCTACACCTTC. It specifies CASRGMGRNNYGYTF. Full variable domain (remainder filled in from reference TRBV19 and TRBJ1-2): DGGITQSPKYLFRKEGQNVTLSCEQNLNHDAMYWYRQDPGQGLRLIYYSQIVNDFQKGDIAEGYSVSREKKESFPLTVTSAQKNPTAFYLCASRGMGRNNYGYTFGSGTRLTVV.